Listed below are T cell receptor beta chains from one sample, sequenced in a study of blood T cells in healthy people across ages. MiXCR, applied by TCRdb to the 5' RACE reads, yields one record per CDR3 protein. The sample lists 1.8 million or so distinct CDR3 sequences; about 39% were seen once. The sample consisted of blood. Source of these receptors: a human donor in good health. CDR3s include the opening cysteine and the closing phenylalanine or tryptophan. The D gene is left open where the match is weak. Clone sizes are given selectively: once, few, many, or a class where the clone is expanded.

v_call,j_call,d_call,clone_size,cdr3_nt,cdr3_aa
TRBV5-1,TRBJ2-3,-,few,TGCGCCAGCTCACCCGGGGTTGGAGCAGATACGCAGTATTTT,CASSPGVGADTQYF
TRBV27,TRBJ1-1,TRBD1,few,TGTGCCAGCATAGGGACAGGGCAAGCTTTCTTT,CASIGTGQAFF
TRBV7-2,TRBJ2-5,-,many,TGTGCCAGCAGCTTAGGGGTAGGCGGGACCCAGTACTTC,CASSLGVGGTQYF
TRBV7-2,TRBJ1-1,-,-,TGTGCCAGCAGTTTGAACAGGGACCGGAACACTGAAGCTTTCTTT,CASSLNRDRNTEAFF
TRBV7-8,TRBJ2-7,-,-,TGTGCCAGCAGCTTAATTGCGGAGAAGAGGTACGAGCAGTACTTC,CASSLIAEKRYEQYF
TRBV12-3/TRBV12-4,TRBJ2-7,-,few,TGTGCCAGCAGTTTGCCAGGGACCGAGCAGTACTTC,CASSLPGTEQYF
TRBV5-8,TRBJ2-1,TRBD1,-,TGTGCCAGCAGCAGCTTGGACAGGGTATCCTACAATGAGCAGTTCTTC,CASSSLDRVSYNEQFF
TRBV29-1,TRBJ1-2,TRBD1,few,TGCAGCGTTTACAGGGGGCAGGACTATGGCTACACCTTC,CSVYRGQDYGYTF
TRBV11-2,TRBJ1-2,-,-,TGTGCCAGCAGCGACTGGACAGACTCTAACTATGGCTACACCTTC,CASSDWTDSNYGYTF
TRBV9,TRBJ1-2,-,-,TGTGCCAGCAGCGGTTCAGGGTCGGGTGATGGCTACACCTTC,CASSGSGSGDGYTF
TRBV6-6,TRBJ1-6,TRBD1,few,TGTGCCAGCGGTTACAGGACAGGGGACTCACCCCTCCACTTT,CASGYRTGDSPLHF
TRBV3-1,TRBJ2-5,-,-,TGTGCCTGCGCGCGCCTAGGTCAAGAGACCCAGTACTTC,CACARLGQETQYF
TRBV6-2/TRBV6-3,TRBJ2-7,-,-,TGTGCCAGCAGTTACTCGTGGGAGGGGGCCTTGGAGGACGAGCAGTACTTC,CASSYSWEGALEDEQYF
TRBV12-3/TRBV12-4,TRBJ2-1,-,-,TGTGCCAGCAGTGCTATCGGGACTTTCAATGAGCAGTTCTTC,CASSAIGTFNEQFF
TRBV4-3,TRBJ2-1,-,few,TGCGCCAGCAGCCAAGGGTACAGGGCCTCCTACAATGAGCAGTTCTTC,CASSQGYRASYNEQFF
TRBV5-1,TRBJ2-7,-,few,TGCGCCAGGAGTATCGGCCCCCGCTCCTACGAGCAGTACTTC,CARSIGPRSYEQYF
TRBV5-1,TRBJ2-3,-,-,TGCGCCAACAGCTTGGGACGCGCAGATACGCAGTATTTT,CANSLGRADTQYF
TRBV9,TRBJ2-5,TRBD1,few,TGTGCCGGCAGCCCTCAGGGGACAGGGGGTCAAGAGACCCAGTACTTC,CAGSPQGTGGQETQYF
TRBV7-2,TRBJ2-5,TRBD2,few,TGTGCCAGCAGCTTAGCGGAGGGTAGCGGGGGGGAAGAGACCCAGTACTTC,CASSLAEGSGGEETQYF
TRBV6-5,TRBJ1-5,-,-,TGTGCCAGCAGCGGCTCCCCTCATCAGCCCCAGCATTTT,CASSGSPHQPQHF
TRBV15,TRBJ1-1,TRBD1,few,TGTGCCACCAGCAGGCCCGGACAGGGAGCACCTGAAGCTTTCTTT,CATSRPGQGAPEAFF
TRBV20-1,TRBJ1-3,-,-,TGCAGTGCTTGTCCCCTTGGCACCATATATTTT,CSACPLGTIYF
TRBV3-1,TRBJ2-5,-,-,TGTGCCAGCAGCCAAGATGGCGAGGGCTTGAGAGAGACCCAGTACTTC,CASSQDGEGLRETQYF
TRBV10-3,TRBJ2-7,TRBD1,once,TGTGCCATCAGTGTATTCGGGACAGACGGAAGCTCCTACGAGCAGTACTTC,CAISVFGTDGSSYEQYF
TRBV3-1,TRBJ1-4,-,-,TGTGCCAGCAGCCAGGCCAGGGTGTCGACTAATGAAAAACTGTTTTTT,CASSQARVSTNEKLFF
TRBV24-1,TRBJ1-5,-,few,TGTGCCACCAGTTTTACTGGCAATCAGCCCCAGCATTTT,CATSFTGNQPQHF
TRBV7-2,TRBJ2-1,TRBD2,few,TGTGCCAGCAGCCCCCCCTCTCGACTAGCGGGGGACTACAATGAGCAGTTCTTC,CASSPPSRLAGDYNEQFF
TRBV5-1,TRBJ1-4,-,-,TGCGCCAGCAGTTTCGAAACTAATGAAAAACTGTTTTTT,CASSFETNEKLFF
TRBV12-3/TRBV12-4,TRBJ2-7,TRBD1,few,TGTGCCAGCAGTTCGAGGGACAGGGCCCCCTACGAGCAGTACTTC,CASSSRDRAPYEQYF
TRBV7-8,TRBJ2-7,-,few,TGTGCCAGCAGCCAACGGACAGTGGTATCCTACGAGCAGTACTTC,CASSQRTVVSYEQYF
TRBV28,TRBJ2-3,TRBD2,-,TGTGCCACGGAGCCCATTTGGCTAGCGGGAAACACAGATACGCAGTATTTT,CATEPIWLAGNTDTQYF
TRBV25-1,TRBJ1-6,TRBD1,-,TGTGCCAGCAGGACAGGGAGGAATTCACCCCTCCACTTT,CASRTGRNSPLHF
TRBV12-3/TRBV12-4,TRBJ2-3,-,-,TGTGCCAGCAGCCCTCGACTAGGATTAATGGGAGATACGCAGTATTTT,CASSPRLGLMGDTQYF
TRBV6-2/TRBV6-3,TRBJ2-1,-,few,TGTGCCAGCAGTTACAAGGGGGTGGCCCCTTACAATGAGCAGTTCTTC,CASSYKGVAPYNEQFF
TRBV7-2,TRBJ2-7,-,-,TGTGCCAGCAGCTCAACCGCTAGCAACGAGCAGTACTTC,CASSSTASNEQYF
TRBV20-1,TRBJ2-1,TRBD2,few,TGCAGTGCCCTCCCGGGACTAGCGGGGGCGGGGGAGCAGTTCTTC,CSALPGLAGAGEQFF
TRBV10-3,TRBJ2-7,-,-,TGTGCCATCAGTGGTGGAGAGGGCCTAAGGGGCTACGAGCAGTACTTC,CAISGGEGLRGYEQYF
TRBV7-2,TRBJ2-7,TRBD1,-,TGTGCCAGCAGCTCGATATCCCAGGGGGCTAGCAGCGAGCAGTACTTC,CASSSISQGASSEQYF
TRBV10-3,TRBJ2-7,-,-,TGTGCCATCAGTGACTCGGGATCCTCCTACGAGCAGTACTTC,CAISDSGSSYEQYF
TRBV20-1,TRBJ2-7,TRBD2,-,TGCAGTGCTAGGGGGAGGGAAAACGAGCAGTACTTC,CSARGRENEQYF
TRBV9,TRBJ2-1,-,few,TGTGCCAGCAGCCTCCGTCCTACAGGGACGTTTTCCTACAATGAGCAGTTCTTC,CASSLRPTGTFSYNEQFF
TRBV7-9,TRBJ2-7,-,-,TGTGCCAGCAGCTTAGACAGGTCCCACTGCGAGCAGTACTTC,CASSLDRSHCEQYF
TRBV20-1,TRBJ1-6,-,few,TGCAGTGCTAGAGACCAGTGGAGTTCACCCCTCCACTTT,CSARDQWSSPLHF